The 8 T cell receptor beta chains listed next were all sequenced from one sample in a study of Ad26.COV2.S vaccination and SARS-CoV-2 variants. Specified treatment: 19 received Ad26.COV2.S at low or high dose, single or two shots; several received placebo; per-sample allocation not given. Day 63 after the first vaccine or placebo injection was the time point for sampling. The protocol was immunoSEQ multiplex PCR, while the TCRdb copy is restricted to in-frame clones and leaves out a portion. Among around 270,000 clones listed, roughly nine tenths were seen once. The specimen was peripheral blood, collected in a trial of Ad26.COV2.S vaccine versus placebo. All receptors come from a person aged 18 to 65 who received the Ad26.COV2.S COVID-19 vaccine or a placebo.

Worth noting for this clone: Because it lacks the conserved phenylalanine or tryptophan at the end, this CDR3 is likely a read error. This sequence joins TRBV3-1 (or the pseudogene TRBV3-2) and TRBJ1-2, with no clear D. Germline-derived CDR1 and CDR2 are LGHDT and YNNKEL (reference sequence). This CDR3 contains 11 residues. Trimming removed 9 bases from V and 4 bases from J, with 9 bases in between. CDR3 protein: CASGYAYGYTL. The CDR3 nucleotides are TGTGCCAGTGGGTATGCCTATGGCTACACCCTC.

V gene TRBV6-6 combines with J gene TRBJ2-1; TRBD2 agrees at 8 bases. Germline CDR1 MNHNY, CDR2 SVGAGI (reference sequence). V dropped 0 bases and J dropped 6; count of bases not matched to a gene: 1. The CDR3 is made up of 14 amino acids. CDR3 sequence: CASSYSAGGNEQFF. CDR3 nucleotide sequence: TGTGCCAGCAGTTACTCGGCGGGAGGCAATGAGCAGTTCTTC.

CDR3 region: CASSLGVGTSTDTQYF. As DNA, the CDR3 is TGTGCCAGCAGCTTGGGGGTCGGTACAAGCACAGATACGCAGTATTTT. The rearrangement joins TRBV5-4 to TRBJ2-3, with D unclear. The CDR3 sequence is 16 residues long. Deletions cut 0 bases from V and 0 bases from J, with 11 bases between. Germline assignment: CDR1 SGHNT and CDR2 YYREEE (reference sequence).

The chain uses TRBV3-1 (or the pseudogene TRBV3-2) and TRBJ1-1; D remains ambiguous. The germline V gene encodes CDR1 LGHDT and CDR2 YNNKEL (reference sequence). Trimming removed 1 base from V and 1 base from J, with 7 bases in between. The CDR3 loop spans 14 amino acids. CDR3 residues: CASSQALANTEAFF. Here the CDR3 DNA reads TGTGCCAGCAGCCAAGCCCTCGCGAACACTGAAGCTTTCTTT.

CDR3 amino acids: CASIRGTADEKWLYV. The CDR3 coding sequence is TGTGCCAGCATCCGGGGGACAGCCGACGAGAAATGGCTGTACGTC. The genes are TRBV6-5 and TRBJ2-7; D is possibly TRBD1 (7 bases). CDR1 is MNHEY, CDR2 SVGAGI, per germline. Trimming took 7 bases from V and 12 from J, leaving 28 bases between them. The CDR3 contains 15 residues.

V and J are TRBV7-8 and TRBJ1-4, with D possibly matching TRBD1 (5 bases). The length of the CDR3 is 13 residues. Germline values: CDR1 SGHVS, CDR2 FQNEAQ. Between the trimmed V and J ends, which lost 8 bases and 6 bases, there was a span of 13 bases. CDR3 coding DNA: TGTGCCAGCGCCCGCGGCAGGGATGAAAAACTGTTTTTT. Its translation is CASARGRDEKLFF. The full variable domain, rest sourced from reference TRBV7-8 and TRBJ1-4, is GAGVSQSPRYKVAKRGQDVALRCDPISGHVSLFWYQQALGQGPEFLTYFQNEAQLDKSGLPSDRFFAERPEGSVSTLKIQRTQQEDSAVYLCASARGRDEKLFFGSGTQLSVL.

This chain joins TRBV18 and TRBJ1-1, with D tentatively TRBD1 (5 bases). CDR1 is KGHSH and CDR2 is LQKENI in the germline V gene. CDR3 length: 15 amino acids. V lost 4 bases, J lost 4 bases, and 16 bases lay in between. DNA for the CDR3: TGTGCCAGCTCACAACCGGAAACGGGGGTCACTGAAGCTTTCTTT. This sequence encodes CASSQPETGVTEAFF.

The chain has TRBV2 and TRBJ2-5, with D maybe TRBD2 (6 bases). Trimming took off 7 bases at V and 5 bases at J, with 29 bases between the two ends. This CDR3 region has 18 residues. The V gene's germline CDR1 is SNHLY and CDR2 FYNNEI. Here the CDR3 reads CASTARRGGASGRETQYF. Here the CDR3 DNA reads TGTGCCAGCACCGCGAGGAGGGGCGGGGCCTCGGGCAGGGAGACCCAGTACTTC.